These T cell receptor beta chains were read from a single sample in a study of Tregs in tolerant kidney transplant recipients. The data were produced by immunoSEQ multiplex PCR, yet TCRdb's version contains in-frame clones alone and is incomplete. The data contain hundreds of thousands of clones, roughly 84% of them singletons. Sequencing was performed on CD4+ T cells from blood. Receptors were obtained from a human donor in good health. Both conserved end residues are part of each CDR3. D genes are given only for firm matches. Some rows mark clone size as missing; the rest say once, few, many or name a class of expanded clone.

TRBV7-7	.	TRBD1	TRBJ2-1	CASSPTGAGEQFF	TGTGCTAGCAGCCCCACAGGGGCAGGTGAGCAGTTCTTC
TRBV2	.	.	TRBJ2-7	CASSKNSDYEQYF	TGTGCCAGCAGTAAAAACAGCGACTACGAGCAGTACTTC
TRBV7-2	.	.	TRBJ1-1	CASSLVGRNTEAFF	TGTGCCAGCAGCTTAGTGGGACGCAACACTGAAGCTTTCTTT
TRBV6-1	few	.	TRBJ1-2	CASRGQISYGYTF	TGTGCCAGCAGAGGACAAATCTCCTATGGCTACACCTTC
TRBV19	.	.	TRBJ1-6	CASSIGQGGSPLHF	TGTGCCAGTAGTATCGGGCAGGGAGGCTCACCCCTCCACTTT
TRBV29-1	.	TRBD1	TRBJ1-1	CSGDRGREAEAFF	TGCAGCGGTGACAGGGGGCGCGAAGCTGAAGCTTTCTTT
TRBV5-1	.	TRBD2	TRBJ2-1	CASSFSAPGLAGDRHNEQFF	TGCGCCAGCAGCTTCTCGGCTCCGGGACTAGCGGGAGATCGGCACAATGAGCAGTTCTTC
TRBV15	few	.	TRBJ2-7	CATRRMSEQYF	TGTGCCACCAGGCGGATGAGCGAGCAGTACTTC
TRBV4-1	.	.	TRBJ1-2	CASSQGIPIEEVYGYTF	TGCGCCAGCAGCCAAGGGATCCCAATTGAAGAGGTTTATGGCTACACCTTC
TRBV2	once	.	TRBJ2-7	CGGGQYYEQYF	TGTGGGGGAGGACAGTACTACGAGCAGTACTTC
TRBV9	.	.	TRBJ1-2	CASGLPNRPYGYTF	TGTGCCAGCGGTCTTCCAAACAGGCCATATGGCTACACCTTC
TRBV11-2	.	.	TRBJ2-3	CASSKTSPGTDTQYF	TGTGCCAGCAGCAAGACGAGTCCCGGCACAGATACGCAGTATTTT
TRBV6-6	once	.	TRBJ2-7	CASSTTGSSYEQYF	TGTGCCAGCAGTACCACAGGGAGCTCCTACGAGCAGTACTTC
TRBV6-5	.	.	TRBJ1-1	CASRLTNTEAFF	TGTGCCAGCAGGCTGACGAACACTGAAGCTTTCTTT
TRBV7-8	few	.	TRBJ1-5	CASSLGLNQPQHF	TGTGCCAGCAGCTTAGGACTCAATCAGCCCCAGCATTTT
TRBV23-1	.	.	TRBJ2-1	CASSQTPLAGYNEQFF	TGCGCCAGCAGTCAAACCCCGCTGGCCGGTTACAATGAGCAGTTCTTC
TRBV4-1	.	TRBD1	TRBJ2-5	CASSQDPGRGSETQYF	TGCGCCAGCAGCCAAGATCCCGGCAGGGGGAGCGAGACCCAGTACTTC
TRBV5-1	.	.	TRBJ2-7	CASSLGVGAYEQYF	TGCGCCAGCAGCTTGGGGGTAGGAGCCTACGAGCAGTACTTC
TRBV7-2	.	TRBD2	TRBJ2-7	CASSLGGGFYEQYF	TGTGCCAGCAGCTTAGGCGGGGGATTCTACGAGCAGTACTTC
TRBV5-4	.	.	TRBJ2-5	CASSLAQNQETQYF	TGTGCCAGCAGCTTGGCACAGAACCAAGAGACCCAGTACTTC
TRBV5-1	.	.	TRBJ1-2	CASSLVQGNYGYTF	TGCGCCAGCAGCTTGGTTCAGGGTAACTATGGCTACACCTTC
TRBV19	.	TRBD1	TRBJ1-1	CASLGNLGGKRGTEAFF	TGTGCCAGCCTCGGAAACCTAGGGGGCAAAAGGGGGACTGAAGCTTTCTTT
TRBV4-1	once	TRBD2	TRBJ2-7	CASSPFGTSGSGEQYF	TGCGCCAGCAGCCCATTTGGGACTAGCGGGAGTGGCGAGCAGTACTTC
TRBV5-1	.	TRBD2	TRBJ2-3	CASSLGTSGSTDTQYF	TGCGCCAGCAGCTTGGGGACTAGCGGTAGCACAGATACGCAGTATTTT
TRBV30	.	.	TRBJ2-3	CAWIMWEAAYTQYF	TGTGCCTGGATAATGTGGGAGGCGGCGTATACGCAGTATTTT
TRBV5-1	.	TRBD1	TRBJ2-7	CASSLDRGSYEQYF	TGCGCCAGCAGCTTAGACAGGGGCTCCTACGAGCAGTACTTC
TRBV2	.	.	TRBJ2-5	CASSDLIRQTQYF	TGTGCCAGCAGTGACCTGATCCGGCAGACCCAGTACTTC
TRBV7-9	few	TRBD2	TRBJ2-7	CASSPGLAGGEEQYF	TGTGCCAGCAGCCCTGGGTTAGCGGGAGGGGAAGAGCAGTACTTC
TRBV7-8	.	TRBD2	TRBJ2-4	CASSSRLAGAPGDIQYF	TGTGCCAGCAGCTCTAGACTAGCGGGAGCCCCCGGGGACATTCAGTACTTC